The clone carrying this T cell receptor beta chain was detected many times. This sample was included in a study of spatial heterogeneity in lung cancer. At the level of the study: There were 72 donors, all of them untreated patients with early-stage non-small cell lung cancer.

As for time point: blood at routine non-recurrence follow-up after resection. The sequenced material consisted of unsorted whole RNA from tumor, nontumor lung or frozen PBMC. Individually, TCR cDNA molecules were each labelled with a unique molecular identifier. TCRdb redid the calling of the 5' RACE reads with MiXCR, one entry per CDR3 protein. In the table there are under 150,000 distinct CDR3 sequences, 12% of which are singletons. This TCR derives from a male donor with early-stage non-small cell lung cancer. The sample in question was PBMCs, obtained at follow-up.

CDR3 in DNA: TGCGCCAGCAGCGAAATGGGGGACACTGAAGCTTTCTTT. It specifies CASSEMGDTEAFF. The V and J genes are TRBV4-1 and TRBJ1-1; perhaps TRBD1 as D (5 bases). The CDR3 is 13 residues long. The germline gives CDR1 MGHRA, CDR2 YSYEKL. With 5 bases removed from V and 3 bases from J, the gap between germline ends came to 10 bases.